These T cell receptor beta chains were read from a single sample in a study of blood T cell repertoires in COVID-19. Assay: immunoSEQ multiplex PCR; the TCRdb copy retains only in-frame clones and omits some. The table shows around 150,000 clones, with over 80% occurring only once. The material sequenced was PBMCs or T cells enriched from blood (not recorded which). These receptor sequences come from a woman aged 40 to 50 who had recovered from COVID-19. Each CDR3 is given with its conserved first and last residue. Fields, in order: D gene, clone size, J gene, V gene, CDR3 protein, CDR3 DNA. The D gene is left open where the match is weak. Some rows mark clone size as missing; the rest say once, few, many or name a class of expanded clone.

D gene: .; clone size: few; J gene: TRBJ2-1; V gene: TRBV6-5; CDR3 protein: CASSYLSVSSYNEQFF; CDR3 DNA: TGTGCCAGCAGTTACCTCAGCGTAAGCTCCTACAATGAGCAGTTCTTC
D gene: TRBD2; clone size: .; J gene: TRBJ2-3; V gene: TRBV5-4; CDR3 protein: CASSLVGRGSDTQYF; CDR3 DNA: TGTGCCAGCAGCTTGGTCGGGAGGGGGTCAGATACGCAGTATTTT
D gene: .; clone size: once; J gene: TRBJ2-5; V gene: TRBV5-1; CDR3 protein: CASSQTQTGQETQYF; CDR3 DNA: TGCGCCAGCAGCCAAACCCAGACAGGCCAAGAGACCCAGTACTTC
D gene: .; clone size: .; J gene: TRBJ2-1; V gene: TRBV4-2; CDR3 protein: CASSQDQEGGSYNEQFF; CDR3 DNA: TGTGCCAGCAGCCAAGATCAGGAGGGAGGAAGCTACAATGAGCAGTTCTTC
D gene: TRBD2; clone size: .; J gene: TRBJ2-1; V gene: TRBV7-9; CDR3 protein: CASSLGGRGGSYNEQFF; CDR3 DNA: TGTGCCAGCAGCTTAGGCGGGCGGGGGGGCTCCTACAATGAGCAGTTCTTC
D gene: .; clone size: .; J gene: TRBJ2-2; V gene: TRBV30; CDR3 protein: CAWKVTSNTGELFF; CDR3 DNA: TGTGCCTGGAAAGTGACTTCGAACACCGGGGAGCTGTTTTTT
D gene: TRBD1; clone size: .; J gene: TRBJ2-7; V gene: TRBV5-1; CDR3 protein: CASSLPENRGSSYEQYF; CDR3 DNA: TGCGCCAGCAGCTTGCCGGAAAACAGGGGTAGCTCCTACGAGCAGTACTTC
D gene: TRBD2; clone size: .; J gene: TRBJ2-3; V gene: TRBV4-2; CDR3 protein: CASSQDHTGASGSTDTQYF; CDR3 DNA: TGTGCCAGCAGCCAAGATCATACGGGAGCTAGCGGGAGCACAGATACGCAGTATTTT
D gene: .; clone size: .; J gene: TRBJ1-5; V gene: TRBV7-2; CDR3 protein: CASSPGGNQPQHF; CDR3 DNA: TGTGCCAGCAGCCCCGGGGGCAATCAGCCCCAGCATTTT
D gene: TRBD1; clone size: .; J gene: TRBJ1-5; V gene: TRBV4-1; CDR3 protein: CASSQAPGTDSNQPQHF; CDR3 DNA: TGCGCCAGCAGCCAAGCTCCCGGGACAGATAGCAATCAGCCCCAGCATTTT